These 12 T cell receptor beta chains were all obtained from the same sample, sequenced in a study of vaccination effects on CD4 cells after COVID-19. These receptors' targets are unknown. CD4+ T cells were isolated after less than 12 days of culture. Some clones are missing from TCRdb's copy, which holds only in-frame ones; the method was immunoSEQ multiplex PCR. Counted here are roughly 29,000 clones, 50% to 70% occurring once; the ten biggest clones make up less than 10%. The sequencing used CD4+ T cells from PBMCs cultured without peptide, collected before COVID-19 vaccination. The receptor set was obtained from a human donor who received a COVID-19 vaccine.

The chain employs TRBV6-6 and TRBJ2-7, with TRBD2 as a possible D gene (6 bases). Germline V gene data show CDR1 as MNHNY and CDR2 as SVGAGI (reference sequence). The CDR3 is made up of 13 amino acids. Trimming shortened V by 6 bases and J by 3 bases, and 12 bases separated the two germline ends. As DNA, the CDR3 is TGTGCCAGCAGCTCATGGGGAGGCTACGAGCAGTACTTC. Protein: CASSSWGGYEQYF.

This clone came up a few times. The J gene is TRBJ1-1, the V gene TRBV7-2, with D possibly being TRBD1 (6 bases). CDR1 and CDR2 (germline): SGHTA, FQGNSA. This CDR3 is built from 14 residues. The V end lost 2 bases, the J end lost 5 bases, and 12 bases lay between the germline ends. CDR3 DNA sequence: TGTGCCAGCAGCTTATCGGGGGGCCTGACTGAAGCTTTCTTT. The encoded protein is CASSLSGGLTEAFF. Full variable domain (missing parts from reference TRBV7-2 and TRBJ1-1): GAGVSQSPSNKVTEKGKDVELRCDPISGHTALYWYRQSLGQGLEFLIYFQGNSAPDKSGLPSDRFSAERTGGSVSTLTIQRTQQEDSAVYLCASSLSGGLTEAFFGQGTRLTVV.

V usage is TRBV5-1 and J usage is TRBJ1-2, with a tentative D call TRBD1 (5 bases). V dropped 4 bases and J dropped 12 bases, with 16 bases sitting between them. The CDR3 has 12 residues. CDR1 is SGHRS, CDR2 YFSETQ, per germline. The CDR3 DNA follows: TGCGCCAGCAGCATCCGGGACGGCCCTCACACCTTC. Translation gives CASSIRDGPHTF.

V usage is TRBV5-8 and J usage is TRBJ2-3; D is perhaps TRBD2 (6 bases). This CDR3 contains 15 residues. V was cut by 9 bases and J by 0 bases, with 17 bases left in between. CDR1 and CDR2 from the germline V gene are SGHTS and YDEGEE. This CDR3 is CAISVFGSSTDTQYF. CDR3 nucleotides: TGTGCCATATCCGTATTCGGGAGCAGCACAGATACGCAGTATTTT.

The V call is TRBV5-5, the J call TRBJ1-6; 7 nucleotides agree with TRBD1. Per germline, CDR1 SGHKS and CDR2 YYEKEE (reference sequence). The V gene end was trimmed by 1 base and the J gene end by 5 bases; junction bases not matched to a gene: 6. The CDR3 runs 16 residues. This chain's CDR3 is CASSLSGQADNSPLHF. The DNA for the CDR3 is TGTGCCAGCAGCTTGAGTGGACAGGCTGATAATTCACCCCTCCACTTT.

The chain uses TRBV5-4 and TRBJ2-7; no reliable D call. The CDR3 loop spans 13 amino acids. V lost 4 bases, J lost 4 bases, and 12 bases lay in between. The germline V gene encodes CDR1 SGHNT and CDR2 YYREEE (reference sequence). The CDR3 nucleotides read TGTGCCAGCAGCACCCTGGGCGAGTACGAGCAGTACTTC. Its translation: CASSTLGEYEQYF.

This chain uses TRBV12-3 or TRBV12-4 with TRBJ2-2, with unresolved D. The CDR3 loop spans 13 amino acids. V lost 7 bases and J lost 4, with 10 bases in between. The CDR3 nucleotides are TGTGCCAGCACCCCCCAGGCCACCGGGGAGCTGTTTTTT. Its translation is CASTPQATGELFF.

CDR3: CASSTGQGDDEQFF. CDR3 DNA: TGTGCCAGCAGCACGGGACAGGGGGACGATGAGCAGTTCTTC. The rearrangement joins TRBV5-4 to TRBJ2-1; 11 bases are a match to TRBD1. Germline trimming cut 4 bases from V and 8 bases from J; bases unmatched to any gene: 5. The CDR3 extends over 14 amino acids. Germline V gene sequence: CDR1 SGHNT, CDR2 YYREEE (reference sequence). The entire variable domain, with the rest obtained from reference TRBV5-4 and TRBJ2-1, is as follows: ETGVTQSPTHLIKTRGQQVTLRCSSQSGHNTVSWYQQALGQGPQFIFQYYREEENGRGNFPPRFSGLQFPNYSSELNVNALELDDSALYLCASSTGQGDDEQFFGPGTRLTVL.

CDR3 residues: CASSWIGDTQYF. Written as DNA, the CDR3 is TGTGCCAGCAGCTGGATTGGAGATACGCAGTATTTT. The rearrangement joins TRBV13 to TRBJ2-3, with D hard to call. V lost 4 bases and J 5 bases, leaving 7 bases between the germline ends. Germline values: CDR1 PRHDT, CDR2 FYEKMQ (reference sequence). This CDR3 is 12 amino acids long. Together with reference TRBV13 and TRBJ2-3, the CDR3 gives the full variable domain: AAGVIQSPRHLIKEKRETATLKCYPIPRHDTVYWYQQGPGQDPQFLISFYEKMQSDKGSIPDRFSAQQFSDYHSELNMSSLELGDSALYFCASSWIGDTQYFGPGTRLTVL.

The rearrangement uses TRBV27 and TRBJ2-1; TRBD2 agrees at 10 bases. CDR3 size: 15 residues. The V and J ends lost 7 bases and 8 bases, in that order; junction bases with no gene match: 11. CDR1 and CDR2 from the germline V gene are MNHEY and SMNVEV (reference sequence). CDR3 region: CASMMRTSGSHEQFF. For the CDR3, the DNA is TGTGCCAGCATGATGAGGACTAGCGGCAGCCATGAGCAGTTCTTC.

This clone has a single count. The chain has TRBV19 and TRBJ2-3; a possible D gene is TRBD2 (5 bases). This CDR3 is 12 amino acids long. V dropped 2 bases and J dropped 6 bases, with 6 bases sitting between them. Looked up from germline, CDR1 is LNHDA and CDR2 is SQIVND (reference sequence). This chain's CDR3 is CASSIRGDTQYF. As DNA, the CDR3 is TGTGCCAGTAGTATAAGAGGGGATACGCAGTATTTT.

The chain employs TRBV10-3 and TRBJ1-2, with D unresolved. The V end was cut by 2 bases, the J end by 4 bases, with 14 bases between. The CDR3 has 15 residues. Germline V gives CDR1 ENHRY, CDR2 SYGVKD. The CDR3: CAISERKGVSYGYTF. CDR3 nucleotide sequence: TGTGCCATCAGTGAGCGCAAAGGAGTCAGCTATGGCTACACCTTC.